This entry lists 7 T cell receptor beta chains sequenced from one sample in a study of spatial heterogeneity in lung cancer. TCRdb independently ran MiXCR on the 5' RACE reads; one entry per CDR3 protein. Of about 36,000 distinct CDR3 sequences in the sample, 6.5% to 9.5% were seen once. Time point: blood at routine non-recurrence follow-up after resection. Sequenced material: PBMCs, taken at follow-up. All receptors derive from a male donor with early-stage non-small cell lung cancer.

At least ten counts were recorded for this clonotype. J is TRBJ1-4 and V is TRBV12-3 or TRBV12-4; D perhaps matches TRBD1 (5 bases). CDR3 length: 14 amino acids. The V and J ends lost 7 bases and 8 bases respectively, with 17 bases between them. This chain's CDR3 is CASNRQGVGEKLFF. DNA of the CDR3: TGTGCCAGCAACCGTCAGGGTGTGGGGGAAAAACTGTTTTTT.

In its sample, this clonotype was seen many times. The CDR3 DNA follows: TGCAGTGCTAGAGCTCGAGGCGAACCGGGACAGGGGGCTCTGGTGGGGGCAGATACGCAGTATTTT. Amino acid sequence: CSARARGEPGQGALVGADTQYF. The chain is built from TRBV20-1 and TRBJ2-3; 12 bases fit TRBD1. Germline V gene sequence: CDR1 DFQATT, CDR2 SNEGSKA (reference sequence). This CDR3 has 22 residues. V shed 1 base and J 4 bases; nucleotides not matched to a gene: 24.

In this sample, this clonotype turned up many times. V and J are TRBV24-1 and TRBJ1-2; D call uncertain. V was trimmed by 5 bases and J by 4 bases, leaving 10 bases between them. This CDR3 has 13 residues. The germline gives CDR1 KGHDR, CDR2 SFDVKD. This chain's CDR3 is CATSVGGPYGYTF. The CDR3 nucleotides read TGTGCCACCAGTGTTGGAGGGCCCTATGGCTACACCTTC.

This clonotype showed up many times. The chain has TRBV18 and TRBJ2-7; the D gene is possibly TRBD1 (5 bases). There are 16 residues in the CDR3. Trimming shortened V by 0 bases and J by 3 bases, and 15 bases separated the two germline ends. Germline values: CDR1 KGHSH, CDR2 LQKENI. The CDR3 reads CASSPPQRRTLYEQYF. In DNA, the CDR3 is TGTGCCAGCTCACCACCCCAAAGACGGACACTCTACGAGCAGTACTTC.

This clonotype was seen ten or more times. The chain combines TRBV2 with TRBJ2-7; the D gene is possibly TRBD2 (5 bases). This CDR3 is built from 13 residues. V gave up 4 bases and J gave up 7 bases, with 14 bases separating them. The germline V gene encodes CDR1 SNHLY and CDR2 FYNNEI. The CDR3 reads CASSVALPGEQYF. The CDR3 bases are TGTGCCAGCAGTGTGGCACTCCCGGGGGAGCAGTACTTC. The complete variable domain, with remaining parts taken from reference TRBV2 and TRBJ2-7, reads EPEVTQTPSHQVTQMGQEVILRCVPISNHLYFYWYRQILGQKVEFLVSFYNNEISEKSEIFDDQFSVERPDGSNFTLKIRSTKLEDSAMYFCASSVALPGEQYFGPGTRLTVT.

This clonotype was found many times. Relative to the germline gene, one junction end is altered; a read error may explain this. The CDR3 DNA is TGTGCCAGCAGCTTAGGGGCGGCCCAAGGGACCCAGTACTTC. Translated: CASSLGAAQGTQYF. The chain recombines TRBV7-2 with TRBJ2-5; D gene ambiguous. Germline CDR1 is SGHTA and CDR2 is FQGNSA. This CDR3 is built from 14 residues.

This clonotype occurred many times. The CDR3 protein is CASSLREAMDTQYF. The DNA of the CDR3 is TGTGCCAGCAGCCTCAGGGAGGCAATGGATACGCAGTATTTT. This chain connects TRBV7-9 to TRBJ2-3; D might be TRBD2 (6 bases). CDR1 is SEHNR, CDR2 FQNEAQ, per germline (reference sequence). V was shortened by 5 bases and J by 6 bases, with 15 bases between the two germline ends. The CDR3 totals 14 residues.